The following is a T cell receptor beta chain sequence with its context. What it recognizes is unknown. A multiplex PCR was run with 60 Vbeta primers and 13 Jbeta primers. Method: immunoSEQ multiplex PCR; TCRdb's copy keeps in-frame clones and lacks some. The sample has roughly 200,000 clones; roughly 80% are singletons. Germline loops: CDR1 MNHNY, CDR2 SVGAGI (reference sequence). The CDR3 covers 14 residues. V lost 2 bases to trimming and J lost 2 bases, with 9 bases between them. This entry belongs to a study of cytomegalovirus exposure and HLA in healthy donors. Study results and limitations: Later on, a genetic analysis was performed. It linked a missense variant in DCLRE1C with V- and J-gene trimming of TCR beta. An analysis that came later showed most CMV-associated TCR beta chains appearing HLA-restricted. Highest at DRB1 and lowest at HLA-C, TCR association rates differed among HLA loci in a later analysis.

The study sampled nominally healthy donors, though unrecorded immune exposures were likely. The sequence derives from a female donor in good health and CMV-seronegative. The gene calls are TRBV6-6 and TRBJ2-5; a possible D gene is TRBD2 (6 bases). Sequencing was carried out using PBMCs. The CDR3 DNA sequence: TGTGCCAGCAGTTACCTTGGAGGGCAAGAGACCCAGTACTTC. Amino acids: CASSYLGGQETQYF.